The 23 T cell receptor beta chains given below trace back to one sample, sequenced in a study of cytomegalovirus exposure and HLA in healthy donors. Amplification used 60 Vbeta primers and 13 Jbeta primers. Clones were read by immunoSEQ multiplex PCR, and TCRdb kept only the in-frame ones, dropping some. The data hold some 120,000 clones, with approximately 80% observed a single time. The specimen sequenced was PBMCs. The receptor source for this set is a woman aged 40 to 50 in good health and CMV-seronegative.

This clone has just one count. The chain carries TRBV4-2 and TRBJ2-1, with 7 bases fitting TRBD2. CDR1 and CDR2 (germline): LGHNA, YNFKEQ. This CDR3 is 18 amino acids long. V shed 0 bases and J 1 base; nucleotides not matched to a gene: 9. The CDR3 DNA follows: TGTGCCAGCAGCCAAGATCTTTTTGGACTAGGGTCCTACAATGAGCAGTTCTTC. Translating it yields CASSQDLFGLGSYNEQFF.

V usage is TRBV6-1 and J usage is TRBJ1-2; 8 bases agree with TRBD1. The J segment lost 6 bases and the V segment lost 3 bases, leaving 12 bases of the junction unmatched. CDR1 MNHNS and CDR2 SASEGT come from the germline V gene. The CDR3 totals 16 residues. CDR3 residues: CASSESRFWDRNGYTF. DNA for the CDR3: TGTGCCAGCAGTGAGTCTAGGTTCTGGGACAGGAATGGCTACACCTTC.

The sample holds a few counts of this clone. The chain's CDR3 is CASSLRAGRSPEAFF. The CDR3 bases are TGTGCCAGTAGTCTTAGGGCAGGGAGGTCGCCTGAAGCTTTCTTT. The chain joins TRBV19 to TRBJ1-1, with TRBD1 as a possible D gene (5 bases). The CDR3 length is 15 residues. Germline V gene data show CDR1 as LNHDA and CDR2 as SQIVND (reference sequence). V was shortened by 5 bases and J by 6 bases, with 19 bases between the two germline ends.

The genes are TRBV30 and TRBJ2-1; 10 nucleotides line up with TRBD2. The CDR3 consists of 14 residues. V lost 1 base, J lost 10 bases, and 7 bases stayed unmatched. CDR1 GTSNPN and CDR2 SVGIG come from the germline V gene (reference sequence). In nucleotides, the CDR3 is TGTGCCTGGAGTGGAGAACTAGCGGGGATCGAGCAGTTCTTC. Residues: CAWSGELAGIEQFF.

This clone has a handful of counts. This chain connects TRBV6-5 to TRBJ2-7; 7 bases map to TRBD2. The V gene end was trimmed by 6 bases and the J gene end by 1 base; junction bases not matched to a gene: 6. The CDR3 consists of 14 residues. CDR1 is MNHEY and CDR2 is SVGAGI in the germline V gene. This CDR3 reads CASSPRRGSYEQYF. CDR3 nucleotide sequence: TGTGCCAGCAGCCCTCGGCGGGGGTCCTACGAGCAGTACTTC.

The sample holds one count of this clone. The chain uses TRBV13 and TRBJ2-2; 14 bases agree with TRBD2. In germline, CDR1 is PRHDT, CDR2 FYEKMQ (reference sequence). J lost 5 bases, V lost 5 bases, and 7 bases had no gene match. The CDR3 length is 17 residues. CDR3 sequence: CASSAGLAGGWTGELFF. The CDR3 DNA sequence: TGTGCCAGCAGCGCCGGACTAGCGGGAGGATGGACCGGGGAGCTGTTTTTT.

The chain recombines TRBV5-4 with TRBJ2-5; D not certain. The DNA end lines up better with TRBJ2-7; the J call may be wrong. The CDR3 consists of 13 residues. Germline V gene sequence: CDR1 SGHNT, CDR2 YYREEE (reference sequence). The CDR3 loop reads CASSLGASYEQYF. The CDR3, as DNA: TGTGCCAGCAGCTTGGGGGCTTCCTACGAGCAGTACTTC.

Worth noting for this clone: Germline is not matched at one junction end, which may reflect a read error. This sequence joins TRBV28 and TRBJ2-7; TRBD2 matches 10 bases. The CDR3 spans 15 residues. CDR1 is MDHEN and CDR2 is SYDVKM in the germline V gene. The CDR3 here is CASRPTSGTTYGQYF. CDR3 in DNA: TGTGCCAGCAGACCAACTAGCGGGACAACCTACGGGCAGTACTTC.

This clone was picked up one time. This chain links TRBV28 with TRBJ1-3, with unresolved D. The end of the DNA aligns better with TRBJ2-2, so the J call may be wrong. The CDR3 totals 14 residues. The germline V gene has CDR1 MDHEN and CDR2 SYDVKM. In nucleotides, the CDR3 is TGTGCCAGCAGTTTGGCACTCCTAAACGGGGAGCTGTTTTTT. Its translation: CASSLALLNGELFF.

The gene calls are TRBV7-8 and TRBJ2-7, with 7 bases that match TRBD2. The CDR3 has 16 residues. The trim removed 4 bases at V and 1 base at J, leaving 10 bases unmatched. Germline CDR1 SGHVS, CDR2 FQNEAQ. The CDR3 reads CASSSQKTSLSYEQYF. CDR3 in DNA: TGTGCCAGCAGCTCCCAAAAGACTAGCTTGTCCTACGAGCAGTACTTC.

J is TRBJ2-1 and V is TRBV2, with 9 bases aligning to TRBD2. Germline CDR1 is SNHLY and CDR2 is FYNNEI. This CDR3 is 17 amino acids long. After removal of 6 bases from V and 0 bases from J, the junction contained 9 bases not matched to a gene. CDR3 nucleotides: TGTGCCAGCAGAGAGCTAGCGGGGACGACCTCCTACAATGAGCAGTTCTTC. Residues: CASRELAGTTSYNEQFF.

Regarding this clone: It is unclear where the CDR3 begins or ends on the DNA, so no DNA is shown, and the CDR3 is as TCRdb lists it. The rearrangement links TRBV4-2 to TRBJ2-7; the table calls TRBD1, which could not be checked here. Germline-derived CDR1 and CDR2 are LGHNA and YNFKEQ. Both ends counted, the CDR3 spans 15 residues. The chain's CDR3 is CASSQVGQGSYEQCF.

The CDR3 region has the DNA TGTGCCAGCAGTGGGACTCAAGAGACCCAGTACTTC. It translates to CASSGTQETQYF. This chain uses TRBV28 with TRBJ2-5, with TRBD2 as a possible D gene (6 bases). Trimming pared 5 bases from V and 2 bases from J, leaving 6 bases between. The CDR3 totals 12 residues. CDR1 and CDR2 (germline): MDHEN, SYDVKM. The whole variable domain, remainder taken from reference TRBV28 and TRBJ2-5, is DVKVTQSSRYLVKRTGEKVFLECVQDMDHENMFWYRQDPGLGLRLIYFSYDVKMKEKGDIPEGYSVSREKKERFSLILESASTNQTSMYLCASSGTQETQYFGPGTRLLVL.

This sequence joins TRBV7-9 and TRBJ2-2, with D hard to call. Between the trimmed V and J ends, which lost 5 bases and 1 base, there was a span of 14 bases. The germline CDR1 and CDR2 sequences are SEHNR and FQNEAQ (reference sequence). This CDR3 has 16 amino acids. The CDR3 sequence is CASSLVATGNTGELFF. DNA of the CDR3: TGTGCCAGCAGCCTAGTCGCTACGGGGAACACCGGGGAGCTGTTTTTT. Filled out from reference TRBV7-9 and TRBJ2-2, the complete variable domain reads DTGVSQNPRHKITKRGQNVTFRCDPISEHNRLYWYRQTLGQGPEFLTYFQNEAQLEKSRLLSDRFSAERPKGSFSTLEIQRTEQGDSAMYLCASSLVATGNTGELFFGEGSRLTVL.

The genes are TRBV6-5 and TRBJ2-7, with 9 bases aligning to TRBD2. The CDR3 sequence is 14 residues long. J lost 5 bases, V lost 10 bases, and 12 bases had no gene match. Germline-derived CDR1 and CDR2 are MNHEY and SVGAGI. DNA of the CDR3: TGTGCCAAGACGCTTAGCGGGAGCGTGCACGAGCAGTACTTC. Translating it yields CAKTLSGSVHEQYF.

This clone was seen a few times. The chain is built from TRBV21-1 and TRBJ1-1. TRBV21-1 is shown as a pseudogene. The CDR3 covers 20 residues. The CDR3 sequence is CASSKALLSPEPVVNTEAFF. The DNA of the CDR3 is TGTGCCAGCAGCAAAGCGCTTTTGTCCCCCGAACCGGTAGTCAACACTGAAGCTTTCTTT.

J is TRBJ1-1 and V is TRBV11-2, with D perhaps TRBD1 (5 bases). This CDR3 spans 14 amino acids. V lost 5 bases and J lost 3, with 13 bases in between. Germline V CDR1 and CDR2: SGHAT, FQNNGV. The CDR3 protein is CASSADRSYTEAFF. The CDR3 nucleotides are TGTGCCAGCAGCGCCGACAGATCCTACACTGAAGCTTTCTTT.

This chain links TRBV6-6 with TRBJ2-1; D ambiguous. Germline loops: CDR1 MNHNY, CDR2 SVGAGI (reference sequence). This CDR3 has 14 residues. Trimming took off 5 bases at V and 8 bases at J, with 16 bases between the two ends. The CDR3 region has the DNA TGTGCCAGCAGTATCTCAACAGTGGGCTATGAGCAGTTCTTC. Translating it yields CASSISTVGYEQFF.

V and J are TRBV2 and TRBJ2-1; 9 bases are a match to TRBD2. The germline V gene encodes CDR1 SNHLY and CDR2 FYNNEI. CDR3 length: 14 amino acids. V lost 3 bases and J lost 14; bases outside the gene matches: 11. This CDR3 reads CASSDVAGGPIEFF. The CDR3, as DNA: TGTGCCAGCAGTGATGTGGCGGGGGGGCCAATTGAGTTCTTC.

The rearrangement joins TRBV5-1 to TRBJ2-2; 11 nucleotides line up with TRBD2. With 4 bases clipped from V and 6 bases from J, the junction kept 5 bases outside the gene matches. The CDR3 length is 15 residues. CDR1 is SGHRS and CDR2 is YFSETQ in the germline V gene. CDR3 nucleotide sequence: TGCGCCAGCAGCACGACTAGCGGGGCATCCGGGGAGCTGTTTTTT. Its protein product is CASSTTSGASGELFF.

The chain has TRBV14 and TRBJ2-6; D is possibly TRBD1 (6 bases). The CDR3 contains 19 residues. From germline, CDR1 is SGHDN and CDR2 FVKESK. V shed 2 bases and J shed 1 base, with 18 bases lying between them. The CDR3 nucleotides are TGTGCCAGCAGCCAAATACCTAGGGGGTACCTTTCTGGGGCCAACGTCCTGACTTTC. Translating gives CASSQIPRGYLSGANVLTF.

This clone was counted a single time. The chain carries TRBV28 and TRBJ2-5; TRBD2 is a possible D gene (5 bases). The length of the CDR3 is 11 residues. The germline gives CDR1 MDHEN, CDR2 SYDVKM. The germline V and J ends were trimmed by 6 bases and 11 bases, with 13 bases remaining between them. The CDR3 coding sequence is TGTGCCAGCAGACCGCTACGAGGGCAGTACTTC. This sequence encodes CASRPLRGQYF.

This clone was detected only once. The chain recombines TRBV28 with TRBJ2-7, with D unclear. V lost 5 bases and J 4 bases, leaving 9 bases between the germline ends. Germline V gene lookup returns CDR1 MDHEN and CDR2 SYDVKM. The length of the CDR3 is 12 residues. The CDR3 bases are TGTGCCAGCAGTCTTACTAAATACGAGCAGTACTTC. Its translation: CASSLTKYEQYF. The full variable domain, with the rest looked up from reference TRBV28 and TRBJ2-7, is DVKVTQSSRYLVKRTGEKVFLECVQDMDHENMFWYRQDPGLGLRLIYFSYDVKMKEKGDIPEGYSVSREKKERFSLILESASTNQTSMYLCASSLTKYEQYFGPGTRLTVT.